This TCR beta chain was captured in a study of a mutant IDH1 vaccine in newly diagnosed glioma. Looking at the study overall: Of treated patients, approximately 60% were men and about 38% women, averaging about 37 years. Study observations and caveats: Patients showed vaccine-induced immune responses at a rate of approximately 92%.

The repertoire was sequenced with immunoSEQ multiplex PCR; TCRdb's copy has only in-frame clones and lacks some. Of about 38,000 clones in the sample, 81% were seen once. Worth noting for this clone: Its antigen is not identified.

Trimming removed 1 base from V and 3 bases from J, with 14 bases in between. Germline CDR1 and CDR2: SGHDT and YYEEEE. The CDR3 extends over 15 amino acids. Indicated time point: week 23, last vaccination. In the vaccine, a single dose held 300 ug of the mutant IDH1 20-mer peptide, along with topical imiquimod. Each tumor in the donors was a new WHO grade 3 or 4 astrocytoma, IDH1-mutant and ATRX-lost. The sequencing used PBMCs, collected from a glioma patient whose treatment included an IDH1 peptide vaccine. The sequence came from a man between 35 and 55 years old with glioma. This chain connects TRBV5-6 to TRBJ2-7; D is perhaps TRBD1 (6 bases). The CDR3, as DNA: TGTGCCAGCAGCTTGAACGGGGACACCAGCTACGAGCAGTACTTC. Translated: CASSLNGDTSYEQYF.